Listed here are 23 T cell receptor beta chains from one sample, sequenced in a study of CD8 T cells in ankylosing spondylitis. TCRdb re-called the 5' RACE reads through MiXCR, storing one row per CDR3 protein. The repertoire holds more than 150,000 distinct CDR3 sequences, with 10% to 15% as singletons. Sequencing was done on a sample of blood, either unsorted or a sorted T cell fraction (not recorded which). Source of these receptors: a female donor with ankylosing spondylitis or in good health (not recorded which).

This clonotype has a handful of counts. CDR3: CASSPFVREGGNEQFF. CDR3 nucleotide sequence: TGTGCCAGCTCACCCTTCGTTCGGGAGGGAGGTAATGAGCAGTTCTTC. This chain connects TRBV18 to TRBJ2-1, with 8 bases fitting TRBD2. This CDR3 spans 16 amino acids. The germline gives CDR1 KGHSH, CDR2 LQKENI. Trimming removed 3 bases from V and 7 bases from J; junction bases left unmatched: 11.

The table lists this clonotype with many counts. The chain combines TRBV5-1 with TRBJ2-1; D is ambiguous. V dropped 2 bases and J dropped 0 bases, with 12 bases sitting between them. Germline CDR1 is SGHRS and CDR2 is YFSETQ. The CDR3 contains 16 residues. The CDR3 loop is CASSLLPTGSYNEQFF. In DNA form, the CDR3 reads TGCGCCAGCAGCTTATTGCCTACCGGCTCCTACAATGAGCAGTTCTTC.

The chain uses TRBV3-1 and TRBJ2-7, with D tentatively TRBD2 (5 bases). The V end lost 3 bases, the J end lost 1 base, and 13 bases lay between the germline ends. Germline loops: CDR1 LGHDT, CDR2 YNNKEL (reference sequence). This CDR3 spans 15 amino acids. CDR3 loop: CASSQMTIGSYEQYF. The CDR3 DNA is TGTGCCAGCAGCCAGATGACTATTGGGTCCTACGAGCAGTACTTC.

This clonotype came up many times. The gene calls are TRBV3-1 and TRBJ1-1; D is possibly TRBD1 (5 bases). The CDR3 has 13 residues. Germline lookup yields CDR1 LGHDT and CDR2 YNNKEL (reference sequence). Deletions cut 2 bases from V and 4 bases from J, with 8 bases between. CDR3 sequence reads: CASSQQGPTEAFF. CDR3 coding DNA: TGTGCCAGCAGCCAACAGGGACCCACTGAAGCTTTCTTT.

This clonotype was detected ten times or more. This chain uses TRBV6-1 with TRBJ1-4, with D unresolved. From germline, CDR1 is MNHNS and CDR2 SASEGT. Deletions cut 4 bases from V and 2 bases from J, with 11 bases between. This CDR3 is built from 15 residues. For the CDR3, the DNA is TGTGCCAGCAGTGCCGTCTCCGTGACTAATGAAAAACTGTTTTTT. Its translation is CASSAVSVTNEKLFF.

This clonotype has at least ten counts. The CDR3 coding sequence is TGCGCCAGCAGCTTGGCCGGGGCAGGGGCGGGTGAAGCTTTCTTT. This gives the protein CASSLAGAGAGEAFF. The chain joins TRBV5-1 to TRBJ1-1; D perhaps matches TRBD1 (6 bases). V was shortened by 0 bases and J by 7 bases, with 16 bases between the two germline ends. The CDR3 extends over 15 amino acids. In germline, CDR1 is SGHRS, CDR2 YFSETQ.

This clonotype was picked up many times. The chain uses TRBV5-5 and TRBJ2-5; 8 bases are a match to TRBD2. Germline V CDR1 and CDR2: SGHKS, YYEKEE (reference sequence). The CDR3 length is 15 residues. V trimming: 0 bases; J trimming: 2 bases; junction bases outside the gene matches: 3. The CDR3 region is CASSLVLAEQETQYF. DNA of the CDR3: TGTGCCAGCAGCTTGGTACTAGCGGAACAAGAGACCCAGTACTTC.

This clonotype has a count of ten or more. V and J are TRBV20-1 and TRBJ1-5; D unclear. Trimming took off 3 bases at V and 0 bases at J, with 15 bases between the two ends. This CDR3 has 16 residues. Germline CDR1 DFQATT, CDR2 SNEGSKA (reference sequence). CDR3 protein: CSARGLVLASNQPQHF. The DNA of the CDR3 is TGCAGTGCTAGGGGATTAGTGCTGGCTAGCAATCAGCCCCAGCATTTT.

This clonotype was seen at least ten times. CDR3 in amino acids: CASSLEQGATQPQHF. The CDR3 region has the DNA TGTGCCAGCAGCTTAGAACAGGGCGCCACTCAGCCCCAGCATTTT. This chain links TRBV7-9 with TRBJ1-5; D is possibly TRBD1 (6 bases). The CDR3 is 15 amino acids. CDR1 is SEHNR and CDR2 is FQNEAQ in the germline V gene (reference sequence). Trimming took off 1 base at V and 6 bases at J, with 13 bases between the two ends. Using reference TRBV7-9 and TRBJ1-5 for the parts outside the CDR3, the full variable domain is DTGVSQNPRHKITKRGQNVTFRCDPISEHNRLYWYRQTLGQGPEFLTYFQNEAQLEKSRLLSDRFSAERPKGSFSTLEIQRTEQGDSAMYLCASSLEQGATQPQHFGDGTRLSIL.

This rearrangement joins TRBV5-1 to TRBJ1-6; D unresolved. V gave up 2 bases and J gave up 7 bases, with 7 bases separating them. Germline V gene data show CDR1 as SGHRS and CDR2 as YFSETQ. The CDR3 runs to 13 residues. For the CDR3, the DNA is TGCGCCAGCAGCTTTGAAGAGAATTCACCCCTCCACTTT. Translated: CASSFEENSPLHF.

There are many counts of this clonotype. The J gene is TRBJ1-1, the V gene TRBV5-1; no definite D call. Germline values: CDR1 SGHRS, CDR2 YFSETQ. V was pared by 4 bases and J by 1 base, with 11 bases between. The CDR3 covers 14 residues. The CDR3, as DNA: TGCGCCAGCAGCGGGTTTCCGGGGAACACTGAAGCTTTCTTT. It is translated as CASSGFPGNTEAFF.

This clonotype showed up many times. This chain joins TRBV5-1 and TRBJ2-2; D might be TRBD1 (6 bases). The CDR3 loop spans 14 amino acids. V was pared by 3 bases and J by 2 bases, with 8 bases between. Germline V gene sequence: CDR1 SGHRS, CDR2 YFSETQ. For the CDR3, the DNA is TGCGCCAGCAGCTCGGGACAAAACACCGGGGAGCTGTTTTTT. It yields the protein CASSSGQNTGELFF.

Comments on this clonotype: With a much larger clone just one base away, this may be a read error. The chain employs TRBV6-1 and TRBJ1-2; 8 nucleotides match TRBD1. This CDR3 is 13 amino acids long. Germline loops: CDR1 MNHNS, CDR2 SASEGT. J was trimmed by 3 bases and V by 6 bases; bases with no gene match: 3. The CDR3 nucleotides are TGTGCCAGCAGGCTGACAGGGGACTATGGCTACACCTTC. Its translation is CASRLTGDYGYTF.

This clonotype has at least ten counts. The chain carries TRBV7-2 and TRBJ1-2, with 7 bases lining up with TRBD1. Losses at the gene ends were 0 bases for V and 4 bases for J; bases not matched to a gene: 8. Germline assignment: CDR1 SGHTA and CDR2 FQGNSA. The CDR3 length is 16 residues. The chain's CDR3 is CASSLARTGLGYGYTF. CDR3 coding DNA: TGTGCCAGCAGCTTAGCGAGGACAGGTCTTGGCTATGGCTACACCTTC.

This chain's CDR3 is CSARVRGNQPQHF. The DNA for the CDR3 is TGCAGTGCTAGGGTCAGGGGCAATCAGCCCCAGCATTTT. The chain uses TRBV20-1 and TRBJ1-5; the D gene is possibly TRBD1 (5 bases). Trimming removed 3 bases at V and 2 bases at J, with 8 bases between. Germline V gene data show CDR1 as DFQATT and CDR2 as SNEGSKA (reference sequence). The CDR3 loop spans 13 amino acids.

In its sample, this clonotype was seen many times. V and J are TRBV27 and TRBJ1-6, with 10 positions matching TRBD1. Trimming removed 6 bases from V and 7 bases from J; junction bases left unmatched: 15. The CDR3 loop spans 18 amino acids. The germline V gene has CDR1 MNHEY and CDR2 SMNVEV (reference sequence). The CDR3 loop is CASSPSGTGVYGNSPLHF. CDR3 bases: TGTGCCAGCAGCCCTTCGGGGACAGGGGTTTACGGAAATTCACCCCTCCACTTT.

The chain is built from TRBV7-2 and TRBJ2-7; 9 positions match TRBD2. V gave up 2 bases and J gave up 5 bases; unmatched junction bases: 7. The CDR3 is 15 amino acids. Germline CDR1 SGHTA, CDR2 FQGNSA. The DNA for the CDR3 is TGTGCCAGCAGCTTAACTTCTAGCGGGGCCCACGAGCAGTACTTC. Translation gives CASSLTSSGAHEQYF.

This clonotype was seen ten or more times. This chain uses TRBV20-1 with TRBJ2-3; D may correspond to TRBD1 or TRBD2 (5 bases each). CDR3 length: 14 residues. Germline lookup yields CDR1 DFQATT and CDR2 SNEGSKA (reference sequence). Here the CDR3 reads CSPVGAAPTDTQYF. CDR3 coding DNA: TGCAGCCCTGTCGGGGCGGCCCCCACAGATACGCAGTATTTT.

CDR3 sequence: CATSRGDFSNQPQHF. CDR3 coding DNA: TGTGCCACCAGCAGGGGGGACTTTAGCAATCAGCCCCAGCATTTT. J is TRBJ1-5 and V is TRBV15; D may be TRBD1 (5 bases). The CDR3 contains 15 residues. The germline gives CDR1 LNHNV, CDR2 YYDKDF (reference sequence). Trimming removed 3 bases from V and 0 bases from J, with 9 bases in between.

The table lists this clonotype with a few counts. The rearrangement links TRBV7-2 to TRBJ2-3; 9 nucleotides align to TRBD1. The CDR3 is 14 residues long. The germline gives CDR1 SGHTA, CDR2 FQGNSA. Germline trimming cut 7 bases from V and 4 bases from J; bases unmatched to any gene: 6. The CDR3 protein is CASTVRQGADTQYF. CDR3 in DNA: TGTGCCAGCACCGTTAGACAGGGGGCAGATACGCAGTATTTT.

There are many counts of this clonotype. The rearrangement joins TRBV7-2 to TRBJ2-1; 9 nucleotides align to TRBD1. This CDR3 spans 14 amino acids. Germline V gene lookup returns CDR1 SGHTA and CDR2 FQGNSA. Losses at the gene ends were 4 bases for V and 7 bases for J; bases not matched to a gene: 5. The CDR3 reads CASSSGTGINEQFF. CDR3 sequence (DNA): TGTGCCAGCAGCTCCGGGACAGGGATTAATGAGCAGTTCTTC.

J is TRBJ2-3 and V is TRBV6-5, with a tentative D call TRBD2 (6 bases). This CDR3 comprises 16 residues. The germline V gene has CDR1 MNHEY and CDR2 SVGAGI. V lost 3 bases and J 3 bases, leaving 16 bases between the germline ends. The CDR3 DNA reads TGTGCCAGCAGTTATGATGCGGAGGCGGGAACAGATACGCAGTATTTT. Translated, it gives CASSYDAEAGTDTQYF.

This clonotype has ten or more counts. The chain joins TRBV4-3 to TRBJ1-5; D is unclear. Trimming left V 2 bases short and J 7 bases short, with 9 bases between. Germline V gene lookup returns CDR1 LGHNA and CDR2 YSLEER. The CDR3 is 13 residues long. This CDR3 reads CASSQLSGQPQHF. The CDR3 DNA follows: TGCGCCAGCAGCCAACTATCTGGCCAGCCCCAGCATTTT.